Listed below are T cell receptor beta chains from one sample, sequenced in a study of early T cells in non-severe SARS-CoV-2 infection. TCRdb redid the calling of the 5' RACE reads with MiXCR, one entry per CDR3 protein. The table includes about 56,000 distinct CDR3 sequences, roughly a tenth detected once. Sequenced: whole blood. The receptors come from an adult who was a healthcare worker with PCR-confirmed SARS-CoV-2 infection or an uninfected control (not recorded which). Each CDR3 is given with its conserved first and last residue. D genes are given only for firm matches. Rows may omit the clone size; those that give it use once, few, many or a size class.

V gene	clone size	D gene	J gene	CDR3 DNA	CDR3 protein
TRBV5-5	few	NA	TRBJ2-1	TGTGCCAGCAGCCAGGGACTCACGGCCTACAATGAGCAGTTCTTC	CASSQGLTAYNEQFF
TRBV12-5	many	TRBD1	TRBJ1-5	TGTGCTAGTGGTTCTCGGGACAGGCCCAGCAATCAGCCCCAGCATTTT	CASGSRDRPSNQPQHF
TRBV13	NA	NA	TRBJ2-5	TGTGCCAGCAGTCAGGGTCGCCAAGAGACCCAGTACTTC	CASSQGRQETQYF
TRBV6-5	few	NA	TRBJ1-1	TGTGCCAGCAGTCTGGCTCGGACAGTCCAACCGACTGAAGCTTTCTTT	CASSLARTVQPTEAFF
TRBV29-1	NA	NA	TRBJ2-5	TGCAGCGTTGAAAGGGCGGAGACCCAGTACTTC	CSVERAETQYF
TRBV5-4	many	TRBD1	TRBJ1-2	TGTGCCAGCAGCCCACGGACAGGAGCTAACTATGGCTACACCTTC	CASSPRTGANYGYTF
TRBV25-1	many	NA	TRBJ2-2	TGTGCCAGCAGTGAAGGCAGGGGAGTTGGCACCGGGGAGCTGTTTTTT	CASSEGRGVGTGELFF
TRBV20-1	many	TRBD2	TRBJ2-3	TGCAGTGCTCCGACTAGCGGGAGCACAGATACGCAGTATTTT	CSAPTSGSTDTQYF
TRBV3-2	NA	NA	TRBJ1-1	TGTGCCAGCAGCCAAGGGCCGAACACTGAAGCTTTCTTT	CASSQGPNTEAFF
TRBV20-1	NA	TRBD2	TRBJ2-5	TGCAGTGCTAGGCCGGGACTAGCGGGAGGGTACCAAGAGACCCAGTACTTC	CSARPGLAGGYQETQYF
TRBV12-3/TRBV12-4	NA	TRBD1	TRBJ2-2	TGTGCCAGCAGACCGACAGGGCTAACAAGGCTGTTTTTT	CASRPTGLTRLFF
TRBV18	many	NA	TRBJ2-1	TGTGCCAGCTCGTTCGGACTGCTTGATGAGCAGTTCTTC	CASSFGLLDEQFF
TRBV20-1	few	TRBD1	TRBJ2-1	TGCAGTGCTTCTACCAGACAGGGGGCCTACAATGAGCAGTTCTTC	CSASTRQGAYNEQFF
TRBV2	once	NA	TRBJ2-1	TGTGCCAGAAGTGAACTGATTCCCTCCTACAATGAGCAGTTCTTC	CARSELIPSYNEQFF
TRBV30	many	TRBD2	TRBJ2-1	TGTGCCTGGAGCCCCGGGACTAGCGGAATGTGGGAGCAGTTCTTC	CAWSPGTSGMWEQFF
TRBV10-3	NA	NA	TRBJ2-1	TGTGCCATCACACCGGGGAATGAGCAGTTCTTC	CAITPGNEQFF
TRBV10-3	many	NA	TRBJ1-5	TGTGCCATCAGAAGACAGCCCGATCAGCCCCAGCATTTT	CAIRRQPDQPQHF
TRBV12-3/TRBV12-4	many	NA	TRBJ2-3	TGTGCCAGCCGTGGAAGCACAGATACGCAGTATTTT	CASRGSTDTQYF
TRBV5-1	many	NA	TRBJ2-7	TGCGCCAGCAGCTTGGGGCTAACCAACGAGCAGTACTTC	CASSLGLTNEQYF
TRBV7-9	many	NA	TRBJ2-6	TGTGCCAGCAGCTTAGCGCCAGGGCGTGGGGCCAACGTCCTGACTTTC	CASSLAPGRGANVLTF
TRBV14	NA	NA	TRBJ2-1	TGTGCCAGCAGCCAAGCCGGGGGAGCTCCTTACAATGAGCAGTTCTTC	CASSQAGGAPYNEQFF
TRBV5-1	many	NA	TRBJ2-1	TGCGCCAGCAGCTTGGTCAACAATGAGCAGTTCTTC	CASSLVNNEQFF
TRBV30	many	TRBD2	TRBJ2-1	TGTGCCTGGGCTAGCGGGAGTGGCCGTGTAGATGAGCAGTTCTTC	CAWASGSGRVDEQFF
TRBV7-9	few	TRBD2	TRBJ2-4	TGTGCCAGCAGCTTAGTTCTCGCGGGAGAGTTTAACATTCAGTACTTC	CASSLVLAGEFNIQYF
TRBV29-1	NA	NA	TRBJ2-2	TGCAGCGTTGAAGTGGCTTCAGGAGGTGGCGGGGAGCTGTTTTTT	CSVEVASGGGGELFF
TRBV20-1	many	NA	TRBJ2-5	TGCAGTGCCCCGACAGGGAGGGGACAAGAGACCCAGTACTTC	CSAPTGRGQETQYF
TRBV30	many	NA	TRBJ2-1	TGTGCCTGGAGTTGGAGGGAATTTAATGAGCAGTTCTTC	CAWSWREFNEQFF
TRBV4-2	NA	NA	TRBJ2-7	TGTGCCAGCAGCCCCGGAGGGGACGAGCAGTACTTC	CASSPGGDEQYF
TRBV15	few	TRBD2	TRBJ2-1	TGTGCCACCAGCAGAGAAGCGGGAAGATTCAATGAGCAGTTCTTC	CATSREAGRFNEQFF
TRBV4-1	many	NA	TRBJ2-1	TGCGCCAGCAGCCAAGGGGACTGGGGGGTTTATGAGCAGTTCTTC	CASSQGDWGVYEQFF
TRBV4-1	many	NA	TRBJ2-1	TGCGCCAGCAGCCAGGACTATTGGGGAAATGAGCAGTTCTTC	CASSQDYWGNEQFF
TRBV20-1	NA	TRBD1	TRBJ1-1	TGCAGTGCTAGTCACAGGGGGAGGAAAACTGAAGCTTTCTTT	CSASHRGRKTEAFF
TRBV28	few	TRBD1	TRBJ1-1	TGTGCCAGCAGCACACCGGGACAGCTTGAAGCTTTCTTT	CASSTPGQLEAFF
TRBV20-1	many	NA	TRBJ2-4	TGCAGTGCTAGAGATCCCCGGGGGACAAACATTCAGTACTTC	CSARDPRGTNIQYF
TRBV14	few	NA	TRBJ2-6	TGTGCCAGCAGCCGAGCCCCGGGCCACTCTTTCGGGGCCAACGTCCTGACTTTC	CASSRAPGHSFGANVLTF
TRBV6-5	few	NA	TRBJ1-5	TGTGCCAGTCATAGGGGCAATCAGCCCCAGCATTTT	CASHRGNQPQHF
TRBV3-1	NA	NA	TRBJ2-7	TGTGCCAGCAGCCGAGACGTCCAAGGACGGCAGTACTTC	CASSRDVQGRQYF
TRBV7-2	many	TRBD2	TRBJ2-7	TGTGCCAGCAGCTTTACTAGCGGCTACGAGCAGTACTTC	CASSFTSGYEQYF
TRBV21-1	many	NA	TRBJ2-5	TGTGCCATCGATCGACAGGGGCAAGAGACCCAGTACTTC	CAIDRQGQETQYF
TRBV29-1	NA	TRBD1	TRBJ2-5	TGCAGCGGGACAGGGTTTGAGACCCAGTACTTC	CSGTGFETQYF
TRBV4-3	NA	TRBD2	TRBJ2-1	TGCGCCAGCAGCCAAGTCTATCCGGGACTAGCGACCAATGAGCAGTTCTTC	CASSQVYPGLATNEQFF
TRBV20-1	many	TRBD1	TRBJ2-5	TGCAGTGCTAGAGCCCCGACAGGGAAAGAGACCCAGTACTTC	CSARAPTGKETQYF
TRBV6-6	few	TRBD1	TRBJ2-7	TGTGCCAGCAACAAAGGGACAGGGACAACCTACGAGCAGTACTTC	CASNKGTGTTYEQYF
TRBV5-1	few	NA	TRBJ2-5	TGCGCCAGCAGCCTCAACCCGTCGGGGATCACCCAAGAGACCCAGTACTTC	CASSLNPSGITQETQYF
TRBV12-3/TRBV12-4	many	TRBD1	TRBJ1-1	TGTGCCAGCAGTGCGCGAACAGGGGACACTGAAGCTTTCTTT	CASSARTGDTEAFF
TRBV30	many	NA	TRBJ2-7	TGTGCCTGGAGTGTCGGAGCGGGTAGCAACGAGCAGTACTTC	CAWSVGAGSNEQYF
TRBV7-9	many	NA	TRBJ1-1	TGTGCCAGCAGCTTAGTCGGCGAGAACACTGAAGCTTTCTTT	CASSLVGENTEAFF
TRBV20-1	many	NA	TRBJ2-2	TGCAGTGCTAGGGGCCAGACCACCGGGGAGCTGTTTTTT	CSARGQTTGELFF
TRBV7-9	few	NA	TRBJ2-5	TGTGCCAGCAGCCCGAGACGGGGCCAAGAGACCCAGTACTTC	CASSPRRGQETQYF
TRBV27	many	NA	TRBJ2-1	TGTGCCAGCAGTTTATCGAGCTACTACAATGAGCAGTTCTTC	CASSLSSYYNEQFF
TRBV7-2	NA	NA	TRBJ2-3	TGTGCCAGCAGCGTTAGCTGGCCAGATACGCAGTATTTT	CASSVSWPDTQYF
TRBV29-1	many	NA	TRBJ1-2	TGCAGGCCGGCAAAGCCCGCCTATGGCTACACCTTC	CRPAKPAYGYTF
TRBV20-1	few	NA	TRBJ2-7	TGCAGTGCTAGCCCCCGTGGAGGGACTGGGTCCTACGAGCAGTACTTC	CSASPRGGTGSYEQYF
TRBV5-1	many	TRBD1	TRBJ2-7	TGCGCCAGCAGCGGCGGACAGGGGGTATACGAGCAGTACTTC	CASSGGQGVYEQYF